The T cell receptor (beta chain) under discussion was sequenced for a study of blood T cell repertoires in COVID-19. Overall study: From T cells, B-cell-depleted T cells, or PBMCs came the material, which was cDNA or gDNA.

Authors' processing steps: Nucleated cell number was recorded as an estimate derived from reference gene primer amplification. Method: immunoSEQ multiplex PCR; TCRdb's copy keeps in-frame clones and lacks some. V, J and clone size are taken as reported in that table, and D and trimming were inferred from the DNA itself. The data hold about 120,000 clones, with approximately 83% observed a single time. The material sequenced was peripheral blood. This sequence was found in a man in his 60s with acute or convalescent COVID-19.

The CDR3 protein is CASSLSQAALVEQYF. The CDR3 region has the DNA TGTGCCAGCAGCTTATCGCAAGCCGCCCTCGTCGAGCAGTACTTC. The chain links TRBV7-2 to TRBJ2-7, with no clear D. CDR3 length: 15 amino acids. The V gene lost 2 bases and the J gene lost 6 bases, with 17 bases spanning the gap. Germline CDR1 reads SGHTA; CDR2 reads FQGNSA.